The sequence of this T cell receptor beta chain was determined in a study of Ad26.COV2.S vaccination and SARS-CoV-2 variants. TCRdb's table, derived via immunoSEQ multiplex PCR, lists solely in-frame clones and lacks some. The repertoire holds approximately 410,000 clones, with about 90% as singletons. The treatment here: some 20 received Ad26.COV2.S at low or high dose, single or two shots; about 5 received placebo; per-sample allocation not given. All samples were drawn on day 63, counting from the first vaccine or placebo injection. Study-wide results and limits: Vaccinees reportedly had broad spike-specific CD8+ and CD4+ T cell responses.

As for this clone: The antigen is not known.

The V and J ends lost 6 bases and 1 base respectively, with 11 bases between them. CDR3 size: 14 residues. Germline loops: CDR1 MNHEY, CDR2 SVGEGT. The source is a person aged 18-65 years who received the Ad26.COV2.S COVID-19 vaccine or a placebo. The chain has TRBV6-2 or TRBV6-3 and TRBJ2-3; D gene uncertain. The sequencing here drew on peripheral blood, taken in a trial of Ad26.COV2.S vaccine versus placebo. The CDR3 spells CASSLRVRTDTQYF. For the CDR3, the DNA is TGTGCCAGCAGCCTCCGGGTCCGCACAGATACGCAGTATTTT.